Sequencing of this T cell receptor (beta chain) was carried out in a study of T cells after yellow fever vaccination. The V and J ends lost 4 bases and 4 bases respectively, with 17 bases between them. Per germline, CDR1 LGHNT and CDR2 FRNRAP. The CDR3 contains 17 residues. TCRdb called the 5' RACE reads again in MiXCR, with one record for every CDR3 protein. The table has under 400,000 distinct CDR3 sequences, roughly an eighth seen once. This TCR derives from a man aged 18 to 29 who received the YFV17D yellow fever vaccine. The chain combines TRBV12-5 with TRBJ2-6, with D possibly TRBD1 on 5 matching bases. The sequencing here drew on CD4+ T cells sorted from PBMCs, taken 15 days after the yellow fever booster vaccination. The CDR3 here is CASGSTPGFSGANVLTF. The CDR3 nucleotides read TGTGCTAGTGGTTCCACCCCAGGGTTTTCAGGGGCCAACGTCCTGACTTTC.